The present T cell receptor beta chain was sequenced within a study of blood T cell repertoires in COVID-19. The wider study: The United States, Italy and Spain were the sources of the acute and convalescent COVID-19 samples. PBMCs, B-cell-depleted T cells, or T cells were the source of the cDNA or gDNA that made up the material.

The CDR3 runs 13 residues. In germline, CDR1 is MDHEN, CDR2 SYDVKM. V was shortened by 4 bases and J by 8 bases, with 14 bases between the two germline ends. Study processing details: Quantification of nucleated cells was approximated via reference gene primer amplification. The repertoire was sequenced with immunoSEQ multiplex PCR; TCRdb's copy has only in-frame clones and lacks some. V, J and clone size derive from that table, while D and trimming were established from the DNA sequence. The sample holds 210,000 or so clones, over 70% seen once. The sample taken for sequencing was peripheral blood. The chain is built from TRBV28 and TRBJ1-1; D ambiguous. This TCR derives from a man aged 50-59 years with active or convalescent COVID-19. CDR3 bases: TGTGCCAGCAGTTCCCCAGGCGTCCCAGAAGCTTTCTTT. Translation: CASSSPGVPEAFF.